Shown below are 30 T cell receptor beta chains from a single sample sequenced in a study of blood T cells in healthy people across ages. Primed by a sample-barcoded 5' primer and a J-beta primer mix, a second PCR proceeded for about 6 to 12 cycles. TCRdb fed the 5' RACE reads into MiXCR, producing one record per CDR3 protein. The sample records roughly 680,000 distinct CDR3 sequences, over 40% being singletons. Input material: blood. The source of these receptors is an elderly woman in good health.

This clonotype was observed a handful of times. This sequence joins TRBV12-3 or TRBV12-4 and TRBJ1-1, with D possibly matching TRBD1 (6 bases). This CDR3 comprises 15 residues. Trimming removed 3 bases at V and 0 bases at J, with 11 bases between. The CDR3 nucleotides are TGTGCCAGCAGTTTCACCCAGGGGATGAACACTGAAGCTTTCTTT. It yields the protein CASSFTQGMNTEAFF.

The chain employs TRBV10-3 and TRBJ2-5; D not resolved. Trimming pared 8 bases from V and 5 bases from J, leaving 9 bases between. The germline V gene encodes CDR1 ENHRY and CDR2 SYGVKD. CDR3 size: 11 residues. CDR3 in DNA: TGTGCCATCCTTGACGGGGAGACCCAGTACTTC. It yields the protein CAILDGETQYF.

This clonotype came up a few times. This clone may be a read error of a much larger clone one base away. The chain employs TRBV6-1 and TRBJ2-3; TRBD1 aligns across 7 bases. This CDR3 spans 15 amino acids. Germline loops: CDR1 MNHNS, CDR2 SASEGT. J was trimmed by 5 bases and V by 6 bases; bases with no gene match: 11. CDR3: CASSSGTAHIDTQYF. The CDR3 DNA is TGTGCCAGCAGCTCCGGGACAGCACACATAGATACGCAGTATTTT.

The chain uses TRBV27 and TRBJ1-2; a weak D match, TRBD1 (5 bases). The CDR3 is 20 amino acids. V dropped 7 bases and J dropped 4 bases, with 34 bases sitting between them. Germline loops: CDR1 MNHEY, CDR2 SMNVEV (reference sequence). The DNA of the CDR3 is TGTGCCAGCATCGTACCCTTCACGGGAAGGCATAGAGGGGTTGGCTATGGCTACACCTTC. As protein: CASIVPFTGRHRGVGYGYTF.

This chain connects TRBV7-9 to TRBJ1-2; D is unclear. Germline V gives CDR1 SEHNR, CDR2 FQNEAQ (reference sequence). V was clipped by 3 bases and J by 5 bases, with 13 bases between them. The CDR3 is 14 amino acids. CDR3 protein: CASSLEQALYGYTF. CDR3 coding DNA: TGTGCCAGCAGCTTGGAGCAGGCCTTATATGGCTACACCTTC.

This sequence joins TRBV7-8 and TRBJ2-1; maybe TRBD2 (5 bases). This CDR3 is built from 14 residues. Trimming shortened V by 2 bases and J by 4 bases, and 9 bases separated the two germline ends. Looked up from germline, CDR1 is SGHVS and CDR2 is FQNEAQ. Written as DNA, the CDR3 is TGTGCCAGCAGCTTAAGCCGGACTTACAATGAGCAGTTCTTC. Its protein product is CASSLSRTYNEQFF.

Ten or more counts support this clonotype. The J gene is TRBJ2-1, the V gene TRBV2; D is ambiguous. The CDR3 is made up of 11 amino acids. Trimming left V 7 bases short and J 5 bases short, with 6 bases between. The germline V gene encodes CDR1 SNHLY and CDR2 FYNNEI. The CDR3 region has the DNA TGTGCCAGCAAGGGAAACAATGAGCAGTTCTTC. Encoded protein: CASKGNNEQFF.

V and J are TRBV5-1 and TRBJ1-1, with no clear D. There are 14 residues in the CDR3. Trimming shortened V by 0 bases and J by 4 bases, and 10 bases separated the two germline ends. Germline V CDR1 and CDR2: SGHRS, YFSETQ. The CDR3 region is CASSLEQVFTEAFF. CDR3 nucleotide sequence: TGCGCCAGCAGCTTGGAGCAGGTATTCACTGAAGCTTTCTTT.

Only one count was recorded for this clonotype. V gene TRBV5-6 combines with J gene TRBJ2-7, with 9 positions matching TRBD1. Judging by the DNA end, TRBJ2-5 fits better; the J call may be wrong. The germline CDR1 and CDR2 sequences are SGHDT and YYEEEE. The CDR3 contains 13 residues. The CDR3 bases are TGTGCCAGCCTGACAGGGGGTCGAGAGACCCAGTACTTC. This encodes CASLTGGRETQYF.

There are many counts of this clonotype. The J gene is TRBJ2-1, the V gene TRBV12-3 or TRBV12-4, with a tentative D call TRBD1 (8 bases). There are 15 residues in the CDR3. Between the trimmed V and J ends, which lost 1 base and 8 bases, there was a span of 15 bases. The CDR3 nucleotides read TGTGCCAGCAGTTTAGTGGGGAGGGACAGGCATGAGCAGTTCTTC. Protein sequence: CASSLVGRDRHEQFF.

Of note for this clonotype: At one boundary the junction diverges from the germline segment, which might be a read error. J is TRBJ2-1 and V is TRBV7-9, with D possibly TRBD1 on 6 matching bases. CDR3 length equals 15 residues. Germline CDR1 SEHNR, CDR2 FQNEAQ (reference sequence). Written as DNA, the CDR3 is TGTTCCAGCAGCCTTCCGGACAGAAATGGCAATGAGCAGTTCTTC. As protein: CSSSLPDRNGNEQFF.

This clonotype came up once. The genes are TRBV2 and TRBJ2-4; TRBD1 aligns across 7 bases. Germline CDR1 reads SNHLY; CDR2 reads FYNNEI. This CDR3 has 11 residues. In DNA, the CDR3 is TGTGGACAGGGATCCAAAAACATTCAGTACTTC. It codes for CGQGSKNIQYF.

The table lists this clonotype with a few counts. V gene TRBV5-1 combines with J gene TRBJ2-1; the D call may be TRBD1 or TRBD2 (5 bases each). Germline V gene lookup returns CDR1 SGHRS and CDR2 YFSETQ. Trimming left V 3 bases short and J 5 bases short, with 9 bases between. This CDR3 has 13 residues. CDR3 amino acids: CASSWGPNNEQFF. The CDR3 DNA follows: TGCGCCAGCAGCTGGGGACCCAACAATGAGCAGTTCTTC.

The chain couples TRBV3-1 to TRBJ2-7, with D hard to call. The CDR3 runs to 12 residues. Germline V CDR1 and CDR2: LGHDT, YNNKEL (reference sequence). Deletions cut 0 bases from V and 5 bases from J, with 5 bases between. The CDR3 DNA reads TGTGCCAGCAGCCAAGAAAAACACGAGCAGTACTTC. Translation gives CASSQEKHEQYF.

This clonotype was recorded a few times. A read error is possible here, since a much larger clone lies one base away. CDR3 sequence (DNA): TGTGCCAGCAGTACCCTCGGACAGGGGGCATACAATGAGCAGTACTTC. Protein: CASSTLGQGAYNEQYF. The chain couples TRBV6-5 to TRBJ2-5; 11 positions agree with TRBD1. CDR1 MNHEY and CDR2 SVGAGI come from the germline V gene. V trimming: 5 bases; J trimming: 11 bases; junction bases outside the gene matches: 16. This CDR3 spans 16 amino acids.

This clonotype has at least ten counts. The rearrangement joins TRBV20-1 to TRBJ2-1; 8 bases match TRBD2. CDR1 DFQATT and CDR2 SNEGSKA come from the germline V gene (reference sequence). The V and J ends lost 6 bases and 6 bases, in that order; junction bases with no gene match: 10. The CDR3 loop spans 14 amino acids. The CDR3 sequence is CSAFPRTSRNEQFF. The CDR3 DNA reads TGCAGTGCCTTCCCCCGGACTAGCCGCAATGAGCAGTTCTTC.

Worth noting for this clonotype: The junction differs from germline at one of its ends, possibly a read error. The V and J genes are TRBV5-1 and TRBJ1-1; D is unclear. Germline V lookup: CDR1 SGHRS, CDR2 YFSETQ. The length of the CDR3 is 15 residues. As DNA, the CDR3 is TGCGCCAACAGCACCTGGCCCCGGACGGACACTGAAGCTTTCTTT. Translating it yields CANSTWPRTDTEAFF. Supplemented by reference TRBV5-1 and TRBJ1-1, the full variable domain reads KAGVTQTPRYLIKTRGQQVTLSCSPISGHRSVSWYQQTPGQGLQFLFEYFSETQRNKGNFPGRFSGRQFSNSRSEMNVSTLELGDSALYLCANSTWPRTDTEAFFGQGTRLTVV.

This chain connects TRBV5-1 to TRBJ2-3; D is ambiguous. Trimming shortened V by 2 bases and J by 4 bases, and 11 bases separated the two germline ends. The CDR3 has 14 residues. Germline loops: CDR1 SGHRS, CDR2 YFSETQ. In nucleotides, the CDR3 is TGCGCCAGCAGCTTTGGACCTCCGGCAGATACGCAGTATTTT. Translation: CASSFGPPADTQYF.

Regarding this clonotype: The junction and the germline gene differ at one end; a read error may be behind it. The chain couples TRBV20-1 to TRBJ2-6, with D possibly being TRBD1 (5 bases). Germline V lookup: CDR1 DFQATT, CDR2 SNEGSKA (reference sequence). The CDR3 spans 16 residues. DNA of the CDR3: TGCAGTGCTAGAGATTCGGAGTTCTCTGGGGCCGACGTCCTGACTTTC. It codes for CSARDSEFSGADVLTF.

This clonotype was counted a few times. This chain connects TRBV15 to TRBJ1-1; D ambiguous. Trimming cost V 1 base and J 1 base, with 10 bases left between them. Germline lookup yields CDR1 LNHNV and CDR2 YYDKDF (reference sequence). This CDR3 has 15 residues. CDR3 in amino acids: CATSRASAENTEAFF. As DNA, the CDR3 is TGTGCCACCAGCAGAGCGTCGGCAGAGAACACTGAAGCTTTCTTT.

The genes are TRBV4-2 and TRBJ2-7, with 9 nucleotides matching TRBD2. With V trimmed by 1 base and J by 7 bases, 8 bases remained unmatched. CDR3 size: 15 residues. Germline CDR1 LGHNA, CDR2 YNFKEQ. In DNA, the CDR3 is TGTGCCAGCAGCCAAGTTGTAGCGGGAGAACGGGAGCAGTACTTC. Its protein is CASSQVVAGEREQYF.

The rearrangement joins TRBV2 to TRBJ2-1; weak D call: TRBD1 (5 bases). CDR1 and CDR2 (germline): SNHLY, FYNNEI. Trimming left V 7 bases short and J 8 bases short, with 21 bases between. CDR3 size: 15 residues. DNA of the CDR3: TGTGCCAGCAACGGATTCAGGGTCCAAGGCGATGAGCAGTTCTTC. Encoded protein: CASNGFRVQGDEQFF.

The V call is TRBV29-1, the J call TRBJ2-2; 7 bases are shared with TRBD1. The germline V gene has CDR1 SQVTM and CDR2 ANQGSEA. J was trimmed by 4 bases and V by 7 bases; bases with no gene match: 9. The CDR3 has 14 residues. CDR3 DNA sequence: TGCAGCGCTACCGAGGGACAGCCCACCGGGGAGCTGTTTTTT. Its protein is CSATEGQPTGELFF.

The table lists this clonotype with a few counts. The chain couples TRBV24-1 to TRBJ2-1; D perhaps matches TRBD1 (6 bases). The CDR3 loop spans 16 amino acids. V dropped 0 bases and J dropped 5 bases, with 13 bases sitting between them. The germline gives CDR1 KGHDR, CDR2 SFDVKD. CDR3: CATSDLGQGHHNEQFF. The CDR3 DNA follows: TGTGCCACCAGTGATTTGGGGCAGGGGCATCACAATGAGCAGTTCTTC.

This clonotype was counted only a few times. A much larger clone sits a single nucleotide away, making a read error possible. The chain recombines TRBV18 with TRBJ2-5; the match to TRBD2 covers 10 bases. Germline V lookup: CDR1 KGHSH, CDR2 LQKENI. The length of the CDR3 is 15 residues. With V trimmed by 3 bases and J by 11 bases, 12 bases remained unmatched. CDR3 DNA: TGTGCCAGCTCACCCGTGACTAGCGGGTACAATGAGCAGTACTTC. Its translation: CASSPVTSGYNEQYF. The full variable domain, rest sourced from reference TRBV18 and TRBJ2-5, is NAGVMQNPRHLVRRRGQEARLRCSPMKGHSHVYWYRQLPEEGLKFMVYLQKENIIDESGMPKERFSAEFPKEGPSILRIQQVVRGDSAAYFCASSPVTSGYNEQYFGPGTRLLVL.

Comment on this clonotype: A much more abundant neighbour one base away suggests this may be a read error. V gene TRBV28 combines with J gene TRBJ2-4; no firm D call. This CDR3 comprises 11 residues. Looked up from germline, CDR1 is MDHEN and CDR2 is SYDVKM. The CDR3 region has the DNA TGTGTCAGCAGTTCCCAAAACATTCAGTACTTC. This codes for CVSSSQNIQYF. The full variable domain, with the rest looked up from reference TRBV28 and TRBJ2-4, is DVKVTQSSRYLVKRTGEKVFLECVQDMDHENMFWYRQDPGLGLRLIYFSYDVKMKEKGDIPEGYSVSREKKERFSLILESASTNQTSMYLCVSSSQNIQYFGAGTRLSVL.

As concerns this clonotype: Just one base apart from a much larger clone, this may be a read error. This chain links TRBV5-1 with TRBJ2-5; no clear D gene. The DNA matches TRBJ2-7 better at its end, which makes the J call doubtful. Germline V gene lookup returns CDR1 SGHRS and CDR2 YFSETQ. The CDR3 runs to 17 residues. For the CDR3, the DNA is TGCGCCAGCAGCTTGTCTAATACGCCGGGTGATTTCTACGAGCAGTACTTC. It translates to CASSLSNTPGDFYEQYF.

This clonotype has just a few counts. This sequence joins TRBV7-2 and TRBJ2-7; 7 positions agree with TRBD2. This CDR3 has 15 residues. Per germline, CDR1 SGHTA and CDR2 FQGNSA. With V trimmed by 5 bases and J by 2 bases, 9 bases remained unmatched. In DNA, the CDR3 is TGTGCCAGCAGCCGTTCCGGGACTAATCCCTACGAGCAGTACTTC. It codes for CASSRSGTNPYEQYF.

The CDR3: CSVGTSGIAEQYF. DNA of the CDR3: TGCAGCGTCGGGACTAGCGGGATTGCCGAGCAGTACTTC. The chain has TRBV29-1 and TRBJ2-4, with 13 bases fitting TRBD2. The DNA end favors TRBJ2-7, so the J call may be wrong. Germline lookup yields CDR1 SQVTM and CDR2 ANQGSEA. The CDR3 sequence is 13 residues long.

The chain employs TRBV21-1 and TRBJ2-4; TRBD2 reflects the table's D call only, with no check against the DNA. TRBV21-1 is assigned pseudogene status. This CDR3 comprises 14 residues. The DNA of the CDR3 is TGTGCCAGAGAGGGCACCTCCGAGACTACGAGCAGTACTTTC. This codes for CAREGTSETTSSTF.